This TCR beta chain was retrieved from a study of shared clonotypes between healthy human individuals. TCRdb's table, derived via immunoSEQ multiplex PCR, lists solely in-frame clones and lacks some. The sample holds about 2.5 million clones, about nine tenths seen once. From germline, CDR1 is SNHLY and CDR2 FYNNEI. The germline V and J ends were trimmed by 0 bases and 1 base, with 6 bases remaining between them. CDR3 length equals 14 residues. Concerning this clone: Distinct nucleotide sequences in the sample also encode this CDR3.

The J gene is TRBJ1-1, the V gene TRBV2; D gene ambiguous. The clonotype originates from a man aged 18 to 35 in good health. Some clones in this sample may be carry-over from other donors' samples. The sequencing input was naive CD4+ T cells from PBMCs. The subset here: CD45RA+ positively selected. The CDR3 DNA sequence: TGTGCCAGCAGTGAAGCGTTGGGGAACACTGAAGCTTTCTTT. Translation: CASSEALGNTEAFF.